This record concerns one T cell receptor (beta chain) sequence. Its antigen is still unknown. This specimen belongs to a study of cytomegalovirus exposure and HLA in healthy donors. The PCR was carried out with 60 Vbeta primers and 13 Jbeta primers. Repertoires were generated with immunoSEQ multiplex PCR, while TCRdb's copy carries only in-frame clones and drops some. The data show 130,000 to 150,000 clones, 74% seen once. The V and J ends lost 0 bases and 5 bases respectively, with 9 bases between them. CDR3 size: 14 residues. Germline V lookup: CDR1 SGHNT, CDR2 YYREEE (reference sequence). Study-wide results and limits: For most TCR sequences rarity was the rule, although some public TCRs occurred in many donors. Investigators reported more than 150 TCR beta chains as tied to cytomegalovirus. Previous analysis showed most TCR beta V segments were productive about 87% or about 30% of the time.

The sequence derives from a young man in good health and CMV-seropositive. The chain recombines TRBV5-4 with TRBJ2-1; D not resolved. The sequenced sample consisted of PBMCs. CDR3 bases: TGTGCCAGCAGCTTGGTTACCACAAACAATGAGCAGTTCTTC. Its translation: CASSLVTTNNEQFF.